These T cell receptor beta chains were read from a single sample in a study of blood T cell repertoires in COVID-19. Clones were read by immunoSEQ multiplex PCR, and TCRdb kept only the in-frame ones, dropping some. This table holds 400,000 to 550,000 clones, roughly 91% found once. Sequences were obtained from peripheral blood. Every receptor here comes from a woman aged 25 to 45 with acute or convalescent COVID-19. CDR3s include the opening cysteine and the closing phenylalanine or tryptophan. D genes are given only for firm matches. Clone sizes are given selectively: once, few, many, or a class where the clone is expanded.

>TRBV27|TRBJ1-1|TRBD1|few
CASRLQGANTEAFF
TGTGCCAGCAGGTTACAGGGGGCCAACACTGAAGCTTTCTTT
>TRBV7-2|TRBJ2-5|-|-
CASSFWGEETQYF
TGTGCCAGCAGCTTTTGGGGCGAGGAGACCCAGTACTTC
>TRBV5-6|TRBJ1-1|TRBD1|-
CASSLGTGGNTEAFF
TGTGCCAGCAGCTTGGGGACAGGGGGCAACACTGAAGCTTTCTTT
>TRBV18|TRBJ2-1|TRBD2|-
CASSPPSGGAGNEQFF
TGTGCCAGCTCACCACCGAGCGGGGGGGCAGGGAATGAGCAGTTCTTC
>TRBV18|TRBJ2-2|-|-
CASSPAWAGANTGELFF
TGTGCCAGCTCACCTGCCTGGGCAGGGGCGAACACCGGGGAGCTGTTTTTT
>TRBV7-6|TRBJ2-3|-|-
CASSLEGQSTDTQYF
TGTGCCAGCAGCTTGGAGGGACAGAGCACAGATACGCAGTATTTT
>TRBV5-6|TRBJ2-7|-|-
CASSSSYEQYF
TGTGCCAGCAGCTCCAGCTACGAGCAGTACTTC
>TRBV6-5|TRBJ1-6|TRBD1|-
CASSYDRGGYNSPLHF
TGTGCCAGCAGTTACGACAGGGGTGGATATAATTCACCCCTCCACTTT
>TRBV5-1|TRBJ1-1|TRBD1|-
CASSLVQGAIGTEAFF
TGCGCCAGCAGCTTGGTCCAGGGGGCTATAGGCACTGAAGCTTTCTTT
>TRBV29-1|TRBJ2-1|TRBD2|-
CSVEGLAGARSYNEQFF
TGCAGCGTCGAGGGGCTAGCGGGGGCCCGCTCCTACAATGAGCAGTTCTTC
>TRBV9|TRBJ1-6|-|-
CASSVDWGANSPLHF
TGTGCCAGCAGCGTAGATTGGGGCGCAAATTCACCCCTCCACTTT
>TRBV2|TRBJ1-5|TRBD1|-
CASSGRRQGPYSNQPQHF
TGTGCCAGCAGCGGGCGAAGACAGGGGCCCTATAGCAATCAGCCCCAGCATTTT
>TRBV18|TRBJ2-5|-|-
CASSPGGTSETQYF
TGTGCCAGCTCACCAGGGGGCACGTCGGAGACCCAGTACTTC
>TRBV28|TRBJ1-1|-|many
CASSLPLGQNTEAFF
TGTGCCAGCAGTTTACCCCTTGGACAGAACACTGAAGCTTTCTTT
>TRBV6-4|TRBJ2-3|TRBD2|-
CASSVSGGSTDTQYF
TGTGCCAGCAGTGTGAGCGGGGGTAGCACAGATACGCAGTATTTT
>TRBV19|TRBJ1-2|-|-
CASSIGTGTDSYTF
TGTGCCAGTAGTATCGGTACAGGGACGGATAGCTACACCTTC
>TRBV5-4|TRBJ1-4|-|-
CASSFAGNEKLFF
TGTGCCAGCAGTTTCGCGGGTAATGAAAAACTGTTTTTT
>TRBV18|TRBJ1-2|-|-
CASSPTEPNYGYTF
TGTGCCAGCTCACCGACAGAGCCTAACTATGGCTACACCTTC
>TRBV19|TRBJ2-7|TRBD1|-
CASSWDRGYEQYF
TGTGCCAGTAGCTGGGACAGGGGCTACGAGCAGTACTTC
>TRBV5-1|TRBJ2-3|-|once
CASSFSSGGTDTQYF
TGCGCCAGCAGCTTTTCCTCAGGGGGCACAGATACGCAGTATTTT
>TRBV7-3|TRBJ2-5|TRBD2|-
CASSLETYAGGSETQYF
TGTGCCAGCAGCTTAGAGACGTACGCGGGGGGGAGCGAGACCCAGTACTTC
>TRBV15|TRBJ2-7|TRBD2|-
CATSSKGGGRYEQYF
TGTGCCACCAGCAGTAAGGGCGGGGGGCGCTACGAGCAGTACTTC
>TRBV6-5|TRBJ1-5|TRBD1|-
CASTRGRFQPQHF
TGTGCCAGCACTAGGGGGCGGTTTCAGCCCCAGCATTTT
>TRBV2|TRBJ2-7|-|-
CASSRQISYEQYF
TGTGCCAGCAGTCGACAGATATCCTACGAGCAGTACTTC
>TRBV29-1|TRBJ2-3|-|-
CSVEDRADTQYF
TGCAGCGTTGAAGACCGAGCAGATACGCAGTATTTT
>TRBV6-5|TRBJ1-2|-|-
CASSYRGPNPYGYTF
TGTGCCAGCAGTTACAGGGGCCCCAACCCCTATGGCTACACCTTC
>TRBV24-1|TRBJ1-6|TRBD1|-
CATSDFSDRRNSPLHF
TGTGCCACCAGTGATTTCTCGGACAGGAGGAATTCACCCCTCCACTTT
>TRBV2|TRBJ1-2|-|-
CASSEGSGPYGYTF
TGTGCCAGCAGTGAAGGGTCAGGGCCCTATGGCTACACCTTC
>TRBV18|TRBJ2-5|-|-
CASSPQIQGGETQYF
TGTGCCAGCTCACCGCAAATACAGGGCGGGGAGACCCAGTACTTC
>TRBV11-2|TRBJ1-1|TRBD1|-
CASSSLNRGAFF
TGTGCCAGCAGCTCTCTGAACAGGGGCGCTTTCTTT
>TRBV9|TRBJ1-3|TRBD1|-
CASSVAGTGGNTIYF
TGTGCCAGCAGCGTAGCCGGGACAGGAGGAAACACCATATATTTT
>TRBV5-3|TRBJ2-5|TRBD1|-
CARSLVIGDRSYQETQYF
TGTGCCAGAAGCTTGGTAATAGGGGACAGGAGTTACCAAGAGACCCAGTACTTC
>TRBV7-2|TRBJ2-3|TRBD2|-
CASSKISGGASDTQYF
TGTGCCAGCAGCAAGATTAGCGGGGGGGCCTCAGATACGCAGTATTTT
>TRBV4-1|TRBJ1-2|-|-
CASSQDRRVGYGYTF
TGCGCCAGCAGCCAAGATCGGCGGGTGGGCTATGGCTACACCTTC
>TRBV5-1|TRBJ2-1|TRBD1|-
CASSLGQGLNEQFF
TGCGCCAGCAGCTTGGGACAGGGGTTAAATGAGCAGTTCTTC
>TRBV19|TRBJ2-2|-|few
CASSIVRSRGQSTGELFF
TGTGCCAGTAGTATAGTGAGATCCAGGGGTCAGTCCACCGGGGAGCTGTTTTTT
>TRBV6-4|TRBJ2-2|TRBD1|-
CASSRDRNTGELFF
TGTGCCAGCAGTAGGGACAGAAACACCGGGGAGCTGTTTTTT
>TRBV14|TRBJ2-1|TRBD1|-
CASSQEGGLVYNEQFF
TGTGCCAGCAGCCAAGAAGGGGGCCTTGTTTACAATGAGCAGTTCTTC
>TRBV7-9|TRBJ1-2|TRBD1|-
CASRGPGTENYGYTF
TGTGCCAGCAGAGGACCCGGGACAGAAAACTATGGCTACACCTTC
>TRBV11-2|TRBJ2-4|-|-
CASSLEAGAKNIQYF
TGTGCCAGCAGCTTAGAGGCGGGAGCCAAAAACATTCAGTACTTC
>TRBV5-4|TRBJ1-1|TRBD1|-
CASGTGANTEAFF
TGTGCCAGCGGGACAGGGGCGAACACTGAAGCTTTCTTT
>TRBV25-1|TRBJ1-1|TRBD1|-
CASSVGDRTKNTEAFF
TGTGCCAGCAGTGTAGGGGACAGAACCAAGAACACTGAAGCTTTCTTT
>TRBV6-5|TRBJ2-3|TRBD1|-
CASQAQGATDTQYF
TGTGCCAGCCAGGCCCAGGGGGCTACAGATACGCAGTATTTT
>TRBV5-1|TRBJ2-1|-|-
CASSLVASNEQFF
TGCGCCAGCAGCTTGGTGGCCAGCAATGAGCAGTTCTTC
>TRBV24-1|TRBJ1-1|-|-
CATRGTGNTEAFF
TGTGCCACCAGGGGTACGGGTAACACTGAAGCTTTCTTT
>TRBV9|TRBJ1-4|TRBD1|-
CASSKGTGLDEKLFF
TGTGCCAGCAGCAAGGGGACAGGGCTTGATGAAAAACTGTTTTTT